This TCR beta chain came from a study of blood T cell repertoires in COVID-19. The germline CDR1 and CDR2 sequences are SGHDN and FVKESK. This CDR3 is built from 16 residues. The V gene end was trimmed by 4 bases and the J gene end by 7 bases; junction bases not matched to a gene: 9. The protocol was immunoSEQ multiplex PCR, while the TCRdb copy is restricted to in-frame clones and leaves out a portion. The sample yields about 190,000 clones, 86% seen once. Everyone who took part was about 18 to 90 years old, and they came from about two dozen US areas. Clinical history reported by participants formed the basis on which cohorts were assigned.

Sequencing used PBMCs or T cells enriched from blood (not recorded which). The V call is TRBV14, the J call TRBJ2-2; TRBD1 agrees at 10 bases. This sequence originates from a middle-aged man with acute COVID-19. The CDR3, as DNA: TGTGCCAGCAGCCGGGCGGGACAGGGGATACTCGGGGAGCTGTTTTTT. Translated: CASSRAGQGILGELFF.